These 4 T cell receptor beta chains were sequenced from one sample in a study of blood T cell repertoires in COVID-19. Clones were read by immunoSEQ multiplex PCR, and TCRdb kept only the in-frame ones, dropping some. Among approximately 300,000 clones listed, roughly 90% were seen once. Sequencing was performed on peripheral blood. Every receptor here comes from a man aged 18-30 years with active or convalescent COVID-19.

The V call is TRBV15, the J call TRBJ2-6; D ambiguous. Looked up from germline, CDR1 is LNHNV and CDR2 is YYDKDF (reference sequence). V lost 0 bases, J lost 0 bases, and 9 bases lay in between. This CDR3 has 17 amino acids. The CDR3 DNA reads TGTGCCACCAGCAGAGATGAGAGGCTCTCTGGGGCCAACGTCCTGACTTTC. It encodes CATSRDERLSGANVLTF.

The chain is built from TRBV12-3 or TRBV12-4 and TRBJ2-3; perhaps TRBD1 as D (5 bases). CDR3 length: 13 amino acids. The V end was cut by 0 bases, the J end by 8 bases, with 9 bases between. This CDR3 reads CASSLAQGLTQYF. In nucleotides, the CDR3 is TGTGCCAGCAGTTTAGCGCAGGGTCTTACGCAGTATTTT.

This clone was seen a few times. The genes are TRBV19 and TRBJ1-4; D unresolved. V shed 2 bases and J shed 5 bases, with 12 bases lying between them. Germline values: CDR1 LNHDA, CDR2 SQIVND (reference sequence). This CDR3 is built from 15 residues. Written as DNA, the CDR3 is TGTGCCAGTAGTATACGGGAGGGCGGAAATGAAAAACTGTTTTTT. It specifies CASSIREGGNEKLFF.

CDR3 amino acids: CASSEGTVGLESPLHF. CDR3 sequence (DNA): TGTGCCAGCAGTGAGGGGACGGTGGGACTAGAATCACCCCTCCACTTT. The chain carries TRBV2 and TRBJ1-6, with D possibly TRBD1 on 5 matching bases. Per the germline V gene, CDR1 is SNHLY and CDR2 is FYNNEI. The CDR3 is 16 amino acids. V lost 3 bases and J 10 bases, leaving 19 bases between the germline ends. Based on the CDR3 plus reference TRBV2 and TRBJ1-6, the full variable domain is EPEVTQTPSHQVTQMGQEVILRCVPISNHLYFYWYRQILGQKVEFLVSFYNNEISEKSEIFDDQFSVERPDGSNFTLKIRSTKLEDSAMYFCASSEGTVGLESPLHFGNGTRLTVT.